This entry lists 19 T cell receptor beta chains sequenced from one sample in a study of cytomegalovirus exposure and HLA in healthy donors. Primers included in the PCR were 60 Vbeta and 13 Jbeta primers. Sequencing used immunoSEQ multiplex PCR; TCRdb keeps in-frame clones, though not all of them. The sample yields more than 60,000 clones, roughly 78% seen once. Sequencing was done on a sample of PBMCs. These receptor sequences come from a woman in her thirties in good health and CMV-seronegative.

The V call is TRBV6-1, the J call TRBJ2-5; 11 bases line up with TRBD2. V gave up 4 bases and J gave up 4 bases; unmatched junction bases: 5. Germline V gene data show CDR1 as MNHNS and CDR2 as SASEGT. The CDR3 is made up of 15 amino acids. The CDR3, as DNA: TGTGCCAGCAGTGGATCAGGACTAGCGGGAGAGACCCAGTACTTC. Protein sequence: CASSGSGLAGETQYF.

This chain joins TRBV2 and TRBJ1-1; perhaps TRBD1 as D (6 bases). The V gene's germline CDR1 is SNHLY and CDR2 FYNNEI. V was clipped by 6 bases and J by 3 bases, with 11 bases between them. The CDR3 loop spans 13 amino acids. In DNA form, the CDR3 reads TGTGCCAGCAGCGTACAGGGATACACTGAAGCTTTCTTT. It translates to CASSVQGYTEAFF.

This chain links TRBV29-1 with TRBJ1-1; a weak D match, TRBD1 (6 bases). CDR1 is SQVTM, CDR2 ANQGSEA, per germline. The CDR3 spans 12 residues. V dropped 6 bases and J dropped 1 base, with 9 bases sitting between them. CDR3 in amino acids: CSVPQGNTEAFF. The CDR3 region has the DNA TGCAGCGTGCCACAGGGGAACACTGAAGCTTTCTTT.

This clone came up a few times. The chain is built from TRBV7-9 and TRBJ2-1, with 8 bases identical to TRBD1. CDR1 is SEHNR and CDR2 is FQNEAQ in the germline V gene (reference sequence). Trimming removed 2 bases from V and 10 bases from J; junction bases left unmatched: 19. The CDR3 has 18 amino acids. DNA of the CDR3: TGTGCCAGCAGCTTACCCCTAGGACAGGGACAGACAAGGGGGGAGCAGTTCTTC. Its protein product is CASSLPLGQGQTRGEQFF.

This clone occurred a few times. V and J are TRBV6-5 and TRBJ2-3, with a weak D call TRBD2 (7 bases). V gave up 6 bases and J gave up 3 bases, with 13 bases separating them. Germline values: CDR1 MNHEY, CDR2 SVGAGI. The CDR3 is made up of 14 amino acids. CDR3 nucleotide sequence: TGTGCCAGCAGGCCAGGGGAGGGAACAGATACGCAGTATTTT. Protein sequence: CASRPGEGTDTQYF.

The chain has TRBV30 and TRBJ2-1, with TRBD2 as a possible D gene (7 bases). The CDR3 loop spans 17 amino acids. CDR1 is GTSNPN, CDR2 SVGIG, per germline (reference sequence). V was pared by 4 bases and J by 2 bases, with 21 bases between. The CDR3 DNA reads as TGTGCCTGGACCGTCGTGGGGGGGGCAAGAGCCTACAATGAGCAGTTCTTC. It encodes CAWTVVGGARAYNEQFF.

The chain employs TRBV2 and TRBJ1-5, with a tentative D call TRBD1 (6 bases). From germline, CDR1 is SNHLY and CDR2 FYNNEI. The CDR3 contains 15 residues. V gave up 6 bases and J gave up 2 bases, with 14 bases separating them. CDR3 amino acids: CASSARGGGNQPQHF. The CDR3 DNA reads as TGTGCCAGCAGCGCTAGAGGGGGGGGCAATCAGCCCCAGCATTTT. Complete variable domain (other parts from reference TRBV2 and TRBJ1-5): EPEVTQTPSHQVTQMGQEVILRCVPISNHLYFYWYRQILGQKVEFLVSFYNNEISEKSEIFDDQFSVERPDGSNFTLKIRSTKLEDSAMYFCASSARGGGNQPQHFGDGTRLSIL.

V gene TRBV7-8 combines with J gene TRBJ1-1, with TRBD1 matching over 8 bases. Germline V gene lookup returns CDR1 SGHVS and CDR2 FQNEAQ. This CDR3 comprises 17 residues. Losses at the gene ends were 4 bases for V and 5 bases for J; bases not matched to a gene: 15. CDR3 nucleotide sequence: TGTGCCAGCAGCTCAGGGGGCCACAGGGGTTTTGATACTGAAGCTTTCTTT. Translated: CASSSGGHRGFDTEAFF. Complete variable domain (other parts from reference TRBV7-8 and TRBJ1-1): GAGVSQSPRYKVAKRGQDVALRCDPISGHVSLFWYQQALGQGPEFLTYFQNEAQLDKSGLPSDRFFAERPEGSVSTLKIQRTQQEDSAVYLCASSSGGHRGFDTEAFFGQGTRLTVV.

The chain employs TRBV7-3 and TRBJ1-2, with D maybe TRBD1 (5 bases). Germline values: CDR1 SGHTA, CDR2 FQGTGA. Trimming shortened V by 2 bases and J by 5 bases, and 9 bases separated the two germline ends. The CDR3 loop spans 13 amino acids. CDR3: CASSLDSSYGYTF. The DNA of the CDR3 is TGTGCCAGCAGCTTAGACAGTAGTTATGGCTACACCTTC.

This clone has a single count. The chain employs TRBV2 and TRBJ1-5, with TRBD1 as a possible D gene (6 bases). V lost 6 bases and J lost 4, with 13 bases in between. The CDR3 runs 14 residues. Germline-derived CDR1 and CDR2 are SNHLY and FYNNEI. The CDR3 protein is CASRTGPQNQPQHF. CDR3 nucleotides: TGTGCCAGCAGGACAGGTCCTCAGAATCAGCCCCAGCATTTT.

This clone came up once. The V and J genes are TRBV18 and TRBJ1-5; D not certain. The V end lost 2 bases, the J end lost 4 bases, and 6 bases lay between the germline ends. Germline CDR1 reads KGHSH; CDR2 reads LQKENI. CDR3 length: 13 amino acids. The CDR3 DNA reads TGTGCCAGCTCACCAGCGCAAAATCAGCCCCAGCATTTT. Translating gives CASSPAQNQPQHF.

This clone was counted a few times. The chain uses TRBV5-6 and TRBJ1-2; TRBD1 matches 9 bases. The J segment lost 7 bases and the V segment lost 5 bases, leaving 6 bases of the junction unmatched. The CDR3 extends over 13 amino acids. CDR1 is SGHDT and CDR2 is YYEEEE in the germline V gene. The CDR3 is CASRSGTGIGYTF. CDR3 bases: TGTGCCAGCAGATCCGGGACAGGGATTGGCTACACCTTC.

The V call is TRBV27, the J call TRBJ1-3; 7 bases align to TRBD1. The germline CDR1 and CDR2 sequences are MNHEY and SMNVEV (reference sequence). The CDR3 is 12 residues long. The V and J ends lost 8 bases and 4 bases, in that order; junction bases with no gene match: 2. The CDR3 region is CASVGQGNTIYF. The CDR3 region has the DNA TGTGCCAGCGTGGGACAGGGAAACACCATATATTTT.

The V and J genes are TRBV5-1 and TRBJ2-7; D perhaps matches TRBD2 (6 bases). The V gene's germline CDR1 is SGHRS and CDR2 YFSETQ. The V gene lost 6 bases and the J gene lost 3 bases, with 16 bases spanning the gap. This CDR3 region has 14 residues. The CDR3 loop reads CASTTGTWGYEQYF. The CDR3 DNA is TGCGCCAGCACGACCGGGACTTGGGGCTACGAGCAGTACTTC.

V gene TRBV6-1 combines with J gene TRBJ2-2, with TRBD2 identical over 10 bases. Germline assignment: CDR1 MNHNS and CDR2 SASEGT. The CDR3 is 14 residues long. Trimming at V came to 8 bases and at J to 6 bases, leaving 6 bases not matched to a gene. Here the CDR3 reads CASLAGVEAGELFF. The CDR3 DNA sequence: TGTGCCAGCCTAGCGGGAGTGGAGGCCGGGGAGCTGTTTTTT.

The V gene is TRBV14, the J gene TRBJ2-7; 8 nucleotides agree with TRBD2. V shed 3 bases and J 2 bases; nucleotides not matched to a gene: 6. Per the germline V gene, CDR1 is SGHDN and CDR2 is FVKESK. The CDR3 spans 15 residues. In DNA, the CDR3 is TGTGCCAGCAGCCACGGACATAGCGGGACCTACGAGCAGTACTTC. This gives the protein CASSHGHSGTYEQYF.

This chain joins TRBV10-2 and TRBJ2-4; D might be TRBD2 (6 bases). This CDR3 has 15 residues. V shed 0 bases and J shed 8 bases, with 14 bases lying between them. Per germline, CDR1 WSHSY and CDR2 SAAADI. The CDR3 loop is CASSESGTSGDIQYF. The CDR3 bases are TGCGCCAGCAGTGAGTCAGGCACCTCGGGGGACATTCAGTACTTC.

J is TRBJ1-1 and V is TRBV2, with no clear D. Trimming took off 7 bases at V and 4 bases at J, with 13 bases between the two ends. The CDR3 extends over 13 amino acids. Germline CDR1 and CDR2: SNHLY and FYNNEI. CDR3 sequence: CASKRPSGTEAFF. CDR3 DNA sequence: TGTGCCAGCAAGCGCCCTTCGGGCACTGAAGCTTTCTTT.

J is TRBJ2-6 and V is TRBV5-1; no firm D call. Germline CDR1 and CDR2: SGHRS and YFSETQ. Trimming stripped 3 bases from V and 3 bases from J, with 7 bases between. The CDR3 contains 14 residues. The CDR3 sequence: CASSSGGGANVLTF. As DNA, the CDR3 is TGCGCCAGCAGCTCAGGTGGTGGGGCCAACGTCCTGACTTTC.